Below, 21 T cell receptor beta chains from the same sample are listed, as sequenced in a study of T cell repertoires in cytomegalovirus infection. MiXCR, applied by TCRdb to the reads, yields one record per CDR3 protein. The table has some 120,000 distinct CDR3 sequences, 25% to 35% seen once. No cognate antigen is known for these TCRs. This sample comprised CD8+ T cells from cultured PBMCs, obtained from culture after CMV antigen stimulation. All receptors come from a human donor in good health (CMV status not recorded). Some clones in this sample may be carry-over from other donors' samples.

This clonotype was observed a handful of times. The chain is built from TRBV7-3 and TRBJ2-3; D ambiguous. There are 13 residues in the CDR3. V shed 7 bases and J shed 6 bases, with 14 bases lying between them. CDR1 and CDR2 (germline): SGHTA, FQGTGA. The CDR3 spells CASKVAGTDTQYF. CDR3 nucleotides: TGTGCCAGCAAGGTCGCTGGTACGGATACGCAGTATTTT.

The chain links TRBV6-2 or TRBV6-3 to TRBJ2-5, with D hard to call. From germline, CDR1 is MNHEY and CDR2 SVGEGT. Between the trimmed V and J ends, which lost 0 bases and 3 bases, there was a span of 8 bases. The CDR3 is 14 amino acids. The CDR3 DNA follows: TGTGCCAGCAGTTACTCGAGTTTAGAAGAGACCCAGTACTTC. Its translation is CASSYSSLEETQYF.

This clonotype was recorded many times. The V gene is TRBV7-6, the J gene TRBJ1-6, with a possible D match to TRBD1 (5 bases). V shed 1 base and J shed 9 bases, with 13 bases lying between them. Looked up from germline, CDR1 is SGHVS and CDR2 is FNYEAQ. The CDR3 consists of 15 residues. The CDR3 DNA reads TGTGCCAGCAGCTTAGGCGAGGGGACGGGTTCACCCCTCCACTTT. It is translated as CASSLGEGTGSPLHF.

This clonotype was picked up a small number of times. The chain joins TRBV6-2 or TRBV6-3 to TRBJ1-1; D gene ambiguous. Germline assignment: CDR1 MNHEY and CDR2 SVGEGT. Trimming took off 5 bases at V and 8 bases at J, with 9 bases between the two ends. The CDR3 is 11 amino acids. The CDR3 loop is CASSPGGEAFF. The CDR3 nucleotides are TGTGCCAGCAGTCCCGGAGGAGAAGCTTTCTTT.

V is TRBV7-9 and J is TRBJ2-7; 8 bases agree with TRBD2. Looked up from germline, CDR1 is SEHNR and CDR2 is FQNEAQ (reference sequence). The V gene end was trimmed by 5 bases and the J gene end by 5 bases; junction bases not matched to a gene: 11. CDR3 length equals 15 residues. The CDR3 DNA is TGTGCCAGCAGCCAACCCGGGACTAGTTACCACGAGCAGTACTTC. Residues: CASSQPGTSYHEQYF.

The V call is TRBV6-2 or TRBV6-3, the J call TRBJ2-3; TRBD2 matches at 8 bases. The V gene end was trimmed by 2 bases and the J gene end by 1 base; junction bases not matched to a gene: 5. The CDR3 has 16 amino acids. Germline lookup yields CDR1 MNHEY and CDR2 SVGEGT. The CDR3 region has the DNA TGTGCCAGCAGTTACCTTCCGGGACTAGGCACAGATACGCAGTATTTT. This translates into CASSYLPGLGTDTQYF.

The rearrangement uses TRBV2 and TRBJ1-5; 8 bases are a match to TRBD1. Germline V gene lookup returns CDR1 SNHLY and CDR2 FYNNEI. V was clipped by 4 bases and J by 2 bases; unmatched bases: 7. This CDR3 comprises 16 residues. CDR3 sequence (DNA): TGTGCCAGCAGTGCCCTGGACAGGGCTGGCAATCAGCCCCAGCATTTT. Protein: CASSALDRAGNQPQHF.

This clonotype has only a few counts. In nucleotides, the CDR3 is TGTGCCAGCAGTTTTGAGGGTCAAGAGACCCAGTACTTC. Protein sequence: CASSFEGQETQYF. V usage is TRBV12-3 or TRBV12-4 and J usage is TRBJ2-5; tentatively, D is TRBD2 (5 bases). The CDR3 totals 13 residues. V dropped 3 bases and J dropped 2 bases, with 7 bases sitting between them.

The chain recombines TRBV4-1 with TRBJ2-3; D is possibly TRBD2 (7 bases). The CDR3 covers 18 residues. Trimming removed 0 bases from V and 4 bases from J, with 20 bases in between. The germline V gene has CDR1 MGHRA and CDR2 YSYEKL. CDR3 in amino acids: CASSQELGGGPSPDTQYF. The CDR3 bases are TGCGCCAGCAGCCAAGAACTGGGGGGGGGCCCTTCCCCAGATACGCAGTATTTT.

This clonotype came up many times. The chain uses TRBV12-3 or TRBV12-4 and TRBJ1-5; 8 positions match TRBD1. The CDR3 has 15 residues. Trimming cost V 6 bases and J 6 bases; bases outside gene matches: 10. In DNA, the CDR3 is TGTGCCAGCAGCGTCCAGGGGGCTGTCGGTCAGCCCCAGCATTTT. The encoded protein is CASSVQGAVGQPQHF.

This clonotype appeared a few times. CDR3 DNA sequence: TGTGCCAGCAGTGACTGGACAGGGGACAATGAGCAGTTCTTC. It is translated as CASSDWTGDNEQFF. The V gene is TRBV6-6, the J gene TRBJ2-1, with 9 bases identical to TRBD1. V lost 5 bases, J lost 5 bases, and 4 bases stayed unmatched. CDR3 length: 14 residues. CDR1 and CDR2 from the germline V gene are MNHNY and SVGAGI (reference sequence).

The chain carries TRBV27 and TRBJ2-3; possibly TRBD1 for D (5 bases). Germline CDR1 MNHEY, CDR2 SMNVEV (reference sequence). The CDR3 is 15 amino acids. The ends were cut back, 2 bases at V and 4 bases at J, with 13 bases in the middle. CDR3 in amino acids: CASSLVRGESDTQYF. For the CDR3, the DNA is TGTGCCAGCAGTTTAGTAAGGGGCGAATCAGATACGCAGTATTTT.

This clonotype came up many times. The V call is TRBV7-2, the J call TRBJ2-3; D is unresolved. Germline assignment: CDR1 SGHTA and CDR2 FQGNSA. This CDR3 region has 17 residues. V dropped 5 bases and J dropped 1 base, with 19 bases sitting between them. The CDR3 DNA reads as TGTGCCAGCAGCAAGAAATATTCGATGGCCGGCACAGATACGCAGTATTTT. Encoded protein: CASSKKYSMAGTDTQYF. Using reference TRBV7-2 and TRBJ2-3 for the parts outside the CDR3, the full variable domain is GAGVSQSPSNKVTEKGKDVELRCDPISGHTALYWYRQSLGQGLEFLIYFQGNSAPDKSGLPSDRFSAERTGGSVSTLTIQRTQQEDSAVYLCASSKKYSMAGTDTQYFGPGTRLTVL.

This clonotype came up a few times. The chain combines TRBV28 with TRBJ2-1, with D possibly TRBD1 on 6 matching bases. Looked up from germline, CDR1 is MDHEN and CDR2 is SYDVKM. The CDR3 has 15 amino acids. V shed 3 bases and J shed 5 bases, with 14 bases lying between them. The CDR3 DNA is TGTGCCAGCAGTTTGAGTTCGTCAGGGGACAATGAGCAGTTCTTC. Its translation: CASSLSSSGDNEQFF.

This clonotype was seen many times. The chain is built from TRBV20-1 and TRBJ1-5; 7 bases agree with TRBD1. V dropped 6 bases and J dropped 5; count of bases not matched to a gene: 10. Germline CDR1 reads DFQATT; CDR2 reads SNEGSKA (reference sequence). The CDR3 runs 14 residues. The chain's CDR3 is CSALKTGSYQPQHF. The CDR3, as DNA: TGCAGTGCCCTTAAGACAGGGAGCTATCAGCCCCAGCATTTT.

This clonotype was seen ten or more times. The chain links TRBV7-2 to TRBJ2-5; D is ambiguous. Germline V gives CDR1 SGHTA, CDR2 FQGNSA. This CDR3 spans 15 amino acids. Trimming left V 5 bases short and J 4 bases short, with 17 bases between. Here the CDR3 reads CASSKRPINGETQYF. CDR3 sequence (DNA): TGTGCCAGCAGCAAACGACCCATAAATGGAGAGACCCAGTACTTC.

There are a few counts of this clonotype. The J gene is TRBJ2-7, the V gene TRBV6-1; D remains unclear. V lost 5 bases to trimming and J lost 5 bases, with 13 bases between them. The germline V gene has CDR1 MNHNS and CDR2 SASEGT. This CDR3 contains 13 residues. Here the CDR3 DNA reads TGTGCCAGCAGTTATGGTCAGGTCGACGAGCAGTACTTC. It is translated as CASSYGQVDEQYF.

This clonotype has a handful of counts. The chain recombines TRBV7-4 with TRBJ1-2; 8 nucleotides agree with TRBD1. Germline trimming cut 5 bases from V and 0 bases from J; bases unmatched to any gene: 8. The length of the CDR3 is 16 residues. Per the germline V gene, CDR1 is SGHVT and CDR2 is SQSDAQ. In nucleotides, the CDR3 is TGTGCCAGCAGCCTCCGTTTGGGACAGGCTAACTATGGCTACACCTTC. It translates to CASSLRLGQANYGYTF. The complete variable domain, with remaining parts taken from reference TRBV7-4 and TRBJ1-2, reads GAGVSQSPRYKVAKRGRDVALRCDSISGHVTLYWYRQTLGQGSEVLTYSQSDAQRDKSGRPSGRFSAERPERSVSTLKIQRTEQGDSAVYLCASSLRLGQANYGYTFGSGTRLTVV.

The sample holds a few counts of this clonotype. The chain has TRBV2 and TRBJ1-6, with D uncertain. Germline CDR1 reads SNHLY; CDR2 reads FYNNEI. The CDR3 contains 11 residues. The ends were cut back, 5 bases at V and 11 bases at J, with 7 bases in the middle. The CDR3 DNA reads TGTGCCAGCAGTCAAGATACACCCCTCCACTTT. It translates to CASSQDTPLHF. Together with reference TRBV2 and TRBJ1-6, the CDR3 gives the full variable domain: EPEVTQTPSHQVTQMGQEVILRCVPISNHLYFYWYRQILGQKVEFLVSFYNNEISEKSEIFDDQFSVERPDGSNFTLKIRSTKLEDSAMYFCASSQDTPLHFGNGTRLTVT.

This clonotype was seen a handful of times. The chain joins TRBV2 to TRBJ2-7; 10 nucleotides agree with TRBD1. Unmatched junction bases numbered 2, after V lost 2 bases and J lost 1 base. CDR1 SNHLY and CDR2 FYNNEI come from the germline V gene. The CDR3 runs 15 residues. The CDR3: CASSEWDRGSYEQYF. CDR3 nucleotides: TGTGCCAGCAGTGAATGGGACAGGGGTTCCTACGAGCAGTACTTC.

This chain links TRBV28 with TRBJ2-7; D gene unclear. The CDR3 has 12 amino acids. Germline CDR1 is MDHEN and CDR2 is SYDVKM. Trimming removed 3 bases at V and 5 bases at J, with 8 bases between. Here the CDR3 reads CASSFIFDEQYF. The CDR3 nucleotides read TGTGCCAGCAGTTTTATCTTTGACGAGCAGTACTTC.